This entry features one T cell receptor (beta chain) sequence. These data originate in a study of blood T cell repertoires in COVID-19. Across the whole study: COVID-19 samples, acute and convalescent, were from the United States, Italy and Spain. PBMCs, B-cell-depleted T cells, or T cells provided the cDNA or gDNA that made up the material.

Authors' analysis steps: How many nucleated cells were present was estimated from reference gene primer amplification. Generated by immunoSEQ multiplex PCR, the TCRdb table keeps only in-frame clones and is missing some. V and J calls and clone size are given by that table; D and trimming were obtained from the DNA. The table includes some 210,000 clones, around 91% detected once. The ends were cut back, 10 bases at V and 0 bases at J, with 12 bases in the middle. This CDR3 is built from 13 residues. Germline CDR1 reads SNHLY; CDR2 reads FYNNEI. This sequence originates from a middle-aged woman with acute or convalescent COVID-19. The sample consisted of peripheral blood. The chain joins TRBV2 to TRBJ1-2; D is undetermined. CDR3 DNA sequence: TGTGCCACCACCGCGATTACTAACTATGGCTACACCTTC. Residues: CATTAITNYGYTF.